The clone carrying this T cell receptor beta chain has just one count. The protocol was immunoSEQ multiplex PCR, while the TCRdb copy is restricted to in-frame clones and leaves out a portion. The table shows about 730,000 clones, with 70% to 90% occurring only once. The sample originates from a study of shared T cell receptors in the human thymus. These same records also appear under a second study, on human thymus T cells. That paper notes: Thymus tissue for the work was resected from patients undergoing corrective heart surgery.

The sequence was collected from a girl under three years old with a congenital heart defect. Specimen: thymocytes.

CDR3 in amino acids: CASSSTLRGGAGAFF. The CDR3 bases are TGTGCCAGCAGCTCAACTTTAAGGGGAGGCGCCGGGGCTTTCTTT. The V and J genes are TRBV11-1 and TRBJ1-1; tentatively, D is TRBD1 (5 bases). Trimming removed 4 bases at V and 11 bases at J, with 23 bases between. Germline CDR1 SGHAT, CDR2 FQDESV (reference sequence). This CDR3 is built from 15 residues.